This TCR beta chain appears in the sequencing data of a study of OX40 agonist ivuxolimab in advanced cancers. The V end was cut by 2 bases, the J end by 6 bases, with 6 bases between. The CDR3 has 12 amino acids. Germline V gives CDR1 SGHVS, CDR2 FNYEAQ. Generated by immunoSEQ multiplex PCR, the TCRdb table keeps only in-frame clones and is missing some. The sample shows some 60,000 clones, approximately 87% of them seen only once. In the case of this clone: Its antigen remains unidentified.

Study conclusions and caveats: Low levels of normalized T-cell clonal expansion also appeared in some nonresponders.

Source: CD4+ or CD8+ T cells sorted from blood, taken in a trial of the OX40 agonist ivuxolimab. This sequence originates from an adult with an advanced solid tumor such as melanoma, head and neck, liver or kidney cancer. The V call is TRBV7-6, the J call TRBJ2-3; no clear D gene. The CDR3 sequence is CASSLMLDTQYF. The DNA for the CDR3 is TGTGCCAGCAGCTTAATGCTGGATACGCAGTATTTT.